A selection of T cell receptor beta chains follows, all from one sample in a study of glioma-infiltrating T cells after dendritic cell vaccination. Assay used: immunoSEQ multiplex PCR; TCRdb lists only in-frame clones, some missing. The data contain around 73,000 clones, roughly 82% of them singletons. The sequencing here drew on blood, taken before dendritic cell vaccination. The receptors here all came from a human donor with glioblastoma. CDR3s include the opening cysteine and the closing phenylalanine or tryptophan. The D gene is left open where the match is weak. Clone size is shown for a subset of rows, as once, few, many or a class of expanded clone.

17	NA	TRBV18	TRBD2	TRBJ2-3	TGTGCCAGCTCACCACGGGAGGGGAAAATAGAGACAGATACGCAGTATTTT	CASSPREGKIETDTQYF
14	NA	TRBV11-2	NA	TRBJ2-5	TGTGCCAGCAGCTTAGGGGGAGGCATGGTGACCCAGTACTTC	CASSLGGGMVTQYF
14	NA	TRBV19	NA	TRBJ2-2	TGTGCCAGTACAAGGCAGGGGTCGGTCGGGGAGCTGTTTTTT	CASTRQGSVGELFF
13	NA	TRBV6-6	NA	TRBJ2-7	TGTGCCAGCAGTCGGGACTTCGCCTACGAGCAGTACTTC	CASSRDFAYEQYF
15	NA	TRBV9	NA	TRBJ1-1	TGTGCCAGCAGCGTAGATCCGGGTATGAACACTGAAGCTTTCTTT	CASSVDPGMNTEAFF
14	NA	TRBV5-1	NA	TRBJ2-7	TGCGCCAGCAGCTTGGCGGACAGATCCTACGAGCAGTACTTC	CASSLADRSYEQYF
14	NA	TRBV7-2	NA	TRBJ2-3	TGTGCCAGCTTCCGGGAATCGATTTGGGATACGCAGTATTTT	CASFRESIWDTQYF
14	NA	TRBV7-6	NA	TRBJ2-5	TGTGCCAGCAGCTTAGCGGGCTACCGGGAGACCCAGTACTTC	CASSLAGYRETQYF
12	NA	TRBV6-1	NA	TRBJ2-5	TGTGCCAGCAGTCTCCCGGGGGAGACCCAGTACTTC	CASSLPGETQYF
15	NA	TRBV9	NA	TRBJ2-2	TGTGCCAGCAGCGATTCGACGAGGAGCACCGGGGAGCTGTTTTTT	CASSDSTRSTGELFF
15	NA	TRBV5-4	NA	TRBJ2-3	TGTGCCAGCAGCATACACTCACAGAAGACAGATACGCAGTATTTT	CASSIHSQKTDTQYF
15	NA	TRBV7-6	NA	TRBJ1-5	TGTGCCAGCAGCTTAGCAGCGGCAGTGAATCAGCCCCAGCATTTT	CASSLAAAVNQPQHF
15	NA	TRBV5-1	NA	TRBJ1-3	TGCGCCAGCAGCCTTACAGGGAGCTCTGGAAACACCATATATTTT	CASSLTGSSGNTIYF
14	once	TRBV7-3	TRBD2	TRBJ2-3	TGTGCCAGCAGCCCCACCGGGGGGACAGATACGCAGTATTTT	CASSPTGGTDTQYF
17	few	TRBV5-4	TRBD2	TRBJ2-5	TGTGCCAGCAGCCCGGCGGTAGCGGGAGGGCCTCGGGAGACCCAGTACTTC	CASSPAVAGGPRETQYF
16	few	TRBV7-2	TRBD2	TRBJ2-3	TGTGCCAGCAGCATCACTAGCGGGGGGGCCGGGGGTACGCAGTATTTT	CASSITSGGAGGTQYF
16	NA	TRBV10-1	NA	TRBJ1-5	TGCGCCAGCAGTGAGTGTAGGGGGTTGACCAATCAGCCCCAGCATTTT	CASSECRGLTNQPQHF
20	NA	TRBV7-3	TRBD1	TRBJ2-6	TGTGCCAGCAGCCGCCGATCTGTGGGACAGGGAGGGTCTGGGGCCAACGTCCTGACTTTC	CASSRRSVGQGGSGANVLTF
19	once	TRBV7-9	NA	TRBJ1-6	TGTGCCAGCAGCTTAGATAAAGGCAGTTCCCTCCGGGGGAATTCACCCCTCCACTTT	CASSLDKGSSLRGNSPLHF
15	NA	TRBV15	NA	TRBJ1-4	TGTGCCACCAGCTATGGACTCAACCCAGGCGAAAAACTGTTTTTT	CATSYGLNPGEKLFF
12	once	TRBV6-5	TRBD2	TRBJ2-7	TGTGCCAGCGGCGGGGGGGCCTACGAGCAGTACTTC	CASGGGAYEQYF
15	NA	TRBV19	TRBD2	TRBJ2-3	TGTGCCAGTAGGAAGCGGGAGTCGGGCACAGATACGCAGTATTTT	CASRKRESGTDTQYF
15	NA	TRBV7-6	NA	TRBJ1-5	TGTGCCAGCAGCCCTACGGGAGGCAGTCGGCAGCCCCAGCATTTT	CASSPTGGSRQPQHF
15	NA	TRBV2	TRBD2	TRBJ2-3	TGTGCCAGCAGTGAAGAGCGGACTAGCGGGGGATCCGGGGATTTT	CASSEERTSGGSGDF
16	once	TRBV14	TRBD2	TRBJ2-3	TGTGCCAGCAGCCATAGACTAGCGGGGAAAACAGATACGCAGTATTTT	CASSHRLAGKTDTQYF
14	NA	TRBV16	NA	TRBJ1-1	TGTGCCAGCAGCCTCCGAGTGTCGAACACTGAAGCTTTCTTT	CASSLRVSNTEAFF